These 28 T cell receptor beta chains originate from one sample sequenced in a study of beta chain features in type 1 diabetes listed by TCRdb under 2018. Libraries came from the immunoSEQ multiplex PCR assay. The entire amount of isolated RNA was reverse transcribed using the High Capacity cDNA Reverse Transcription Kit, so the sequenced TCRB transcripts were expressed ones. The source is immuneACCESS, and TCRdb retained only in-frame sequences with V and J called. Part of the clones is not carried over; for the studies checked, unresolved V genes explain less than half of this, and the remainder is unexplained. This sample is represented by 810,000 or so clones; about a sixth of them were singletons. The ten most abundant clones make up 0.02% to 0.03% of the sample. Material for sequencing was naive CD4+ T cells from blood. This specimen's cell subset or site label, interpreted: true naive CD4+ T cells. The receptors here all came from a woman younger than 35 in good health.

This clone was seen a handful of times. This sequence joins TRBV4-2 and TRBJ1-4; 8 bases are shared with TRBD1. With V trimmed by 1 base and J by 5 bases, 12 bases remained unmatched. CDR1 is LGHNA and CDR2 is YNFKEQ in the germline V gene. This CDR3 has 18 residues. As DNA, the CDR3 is TGTGCCAGCAGCCAAGTGACCGCGCCAGGGGGCCTAAATGAAAAACTGTTTTTT. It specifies CASSQVTAPGGLNEKLFF.

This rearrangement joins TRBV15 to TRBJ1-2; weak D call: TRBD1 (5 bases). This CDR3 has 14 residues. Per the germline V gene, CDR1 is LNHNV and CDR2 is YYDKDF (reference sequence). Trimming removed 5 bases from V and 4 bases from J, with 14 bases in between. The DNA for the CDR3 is TGTGCCACCAGCTCCACCGTCGGGGGCTATGGCTACACCTTC. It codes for CATSSTVGGYGYTF.

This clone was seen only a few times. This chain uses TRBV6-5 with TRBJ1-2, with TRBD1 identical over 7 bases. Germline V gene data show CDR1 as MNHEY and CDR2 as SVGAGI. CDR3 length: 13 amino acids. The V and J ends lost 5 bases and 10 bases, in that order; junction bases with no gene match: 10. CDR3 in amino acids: CASSVRPGQSYTF. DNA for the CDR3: TGTGCCAGCAGTGTTCGCCCGGGACAGTCCTACACCTTC.

CDR3 sequence (DNA): TGTGCCAGCAGGGCTCCTAGCCCCGGGGAGCTGTTTTTT. This gives the protein CASRAPSPGELFF. This chain joins TRBV28 and TRBJ2-2; D is perhaps TRBD2 (5 bases). This CDR3 region has 13 residues. Germline CDR1 is MDHEN and CDR2 is SYDVKM. V was cut by 6 bases and J by 6 bases, with 11 bases left in between.

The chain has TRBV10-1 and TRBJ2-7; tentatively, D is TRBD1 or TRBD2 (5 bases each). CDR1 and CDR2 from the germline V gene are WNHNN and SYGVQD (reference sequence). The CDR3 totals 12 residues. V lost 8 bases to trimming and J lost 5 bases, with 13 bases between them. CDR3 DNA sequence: TGCGCCAGCGGGGCGGGTATTCACGAGCAGTACTTC. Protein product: CASGAGIHEQYF.

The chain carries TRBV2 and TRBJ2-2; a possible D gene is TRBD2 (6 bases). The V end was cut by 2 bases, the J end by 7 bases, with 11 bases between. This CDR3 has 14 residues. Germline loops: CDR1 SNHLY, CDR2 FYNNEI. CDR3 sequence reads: CASSEWRVGGELFF. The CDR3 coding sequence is TGTGCCAGCAGTGAATGGAGGGTGGGCGGGGAGCTGTTTTTT.

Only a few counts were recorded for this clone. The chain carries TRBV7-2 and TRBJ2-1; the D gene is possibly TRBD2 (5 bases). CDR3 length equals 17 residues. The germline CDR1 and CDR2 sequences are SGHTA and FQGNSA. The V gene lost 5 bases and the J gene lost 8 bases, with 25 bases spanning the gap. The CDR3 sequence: CASSPNRLAWTLHEQFF. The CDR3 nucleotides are TGTGCCAGCAGCCCGAATAGGTTAGCGTGGACCTTACATGAGCAGTTCTTC.

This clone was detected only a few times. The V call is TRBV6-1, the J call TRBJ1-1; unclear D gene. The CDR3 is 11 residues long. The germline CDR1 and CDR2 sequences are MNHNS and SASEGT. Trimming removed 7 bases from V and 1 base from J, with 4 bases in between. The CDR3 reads CASNRNTEAFF. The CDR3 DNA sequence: TGTGCCAGCAATCGGAACACTGAAGCTTTCTTT.

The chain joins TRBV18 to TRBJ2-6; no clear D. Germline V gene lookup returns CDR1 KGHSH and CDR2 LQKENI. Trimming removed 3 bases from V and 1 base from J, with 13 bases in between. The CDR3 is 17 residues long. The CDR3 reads CASSPFATLSGANVLTF. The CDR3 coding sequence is TGTGCCAGCTCACCTTTCGCAACGCTTTCTGGGGCCAACGTCCTGACTTTC.

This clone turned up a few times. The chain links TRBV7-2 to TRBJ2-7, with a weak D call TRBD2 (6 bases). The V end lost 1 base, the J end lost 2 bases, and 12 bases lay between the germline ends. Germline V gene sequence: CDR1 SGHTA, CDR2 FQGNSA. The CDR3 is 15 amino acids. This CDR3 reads CASSLVSGNTYEQYF. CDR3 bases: TGTGCCAGCAGCTTAGTTAGCGGAAATACCTACGAGCAGTACTTC.

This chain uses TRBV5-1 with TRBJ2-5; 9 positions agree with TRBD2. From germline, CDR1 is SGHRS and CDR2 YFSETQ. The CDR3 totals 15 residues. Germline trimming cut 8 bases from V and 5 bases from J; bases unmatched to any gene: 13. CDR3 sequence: CASKAGGTQAETQYF. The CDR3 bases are TGCGCCAGTAAAGCGGGAGGAACACAAGCGGAGACCCAGTACTTC.

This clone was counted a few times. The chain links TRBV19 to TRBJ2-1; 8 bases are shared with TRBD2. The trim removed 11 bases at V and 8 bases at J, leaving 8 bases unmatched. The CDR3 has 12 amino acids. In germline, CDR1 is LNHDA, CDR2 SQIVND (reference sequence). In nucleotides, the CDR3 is TGTGCCGGGAGCGGGAGTAAGGATGAGCAGTTCTTC. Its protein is CAGSGSKDEQFF.

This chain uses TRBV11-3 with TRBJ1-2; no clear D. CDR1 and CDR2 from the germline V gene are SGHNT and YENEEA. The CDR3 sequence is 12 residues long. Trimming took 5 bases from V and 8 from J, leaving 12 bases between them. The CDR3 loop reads CASSRLISGYTF. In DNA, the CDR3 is TGTGCCAGCAGCCGCCTTATCTCCGGCTACACCTTC.

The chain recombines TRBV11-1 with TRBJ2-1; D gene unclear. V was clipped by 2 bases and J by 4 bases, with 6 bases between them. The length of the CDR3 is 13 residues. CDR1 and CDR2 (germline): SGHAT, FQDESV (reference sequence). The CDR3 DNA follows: TGTGCCAGCAGCTTACAATTATACAATGAGCAGTTCTTC. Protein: CASSLQLYNEQFF.

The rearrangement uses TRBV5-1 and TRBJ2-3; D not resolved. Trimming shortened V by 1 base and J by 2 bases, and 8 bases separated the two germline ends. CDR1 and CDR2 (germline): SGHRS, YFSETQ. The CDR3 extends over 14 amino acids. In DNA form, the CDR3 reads TGCGCCAGCAGCTTGCCGCAGGCCACAGATACGCAGTATTTT. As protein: CASSLPQATDTQYF.

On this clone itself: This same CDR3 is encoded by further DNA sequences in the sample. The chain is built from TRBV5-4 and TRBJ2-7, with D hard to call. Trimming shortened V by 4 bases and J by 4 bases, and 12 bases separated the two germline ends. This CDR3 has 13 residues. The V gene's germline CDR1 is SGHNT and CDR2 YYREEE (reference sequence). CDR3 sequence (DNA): TGTGCCAGCAGCGCCGGAACTGAGTACGAGCAGTACTTC. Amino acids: CASSAGTEYEQYF.

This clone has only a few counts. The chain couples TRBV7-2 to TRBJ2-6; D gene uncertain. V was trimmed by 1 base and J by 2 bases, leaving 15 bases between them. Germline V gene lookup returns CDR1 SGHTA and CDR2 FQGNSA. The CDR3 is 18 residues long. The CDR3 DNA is TGTGCCAGCAGCTTAGTGGTCAGTTCCCACCCTGGGGCCAACGTCCTGACTTTC. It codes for CASSLVVSSHPGANVLTF. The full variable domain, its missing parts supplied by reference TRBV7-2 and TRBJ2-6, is GAGVSQSPSNKVTEKGKDVELRCDPISGHTALYWYRQSLGQGLEFLIYFQGNSAPDKSGLPSDRFSAERTGGSVSTLTIQRTQQEDSAVYLCASSLVVSSHPGANVLTFGAGSRLTVL.

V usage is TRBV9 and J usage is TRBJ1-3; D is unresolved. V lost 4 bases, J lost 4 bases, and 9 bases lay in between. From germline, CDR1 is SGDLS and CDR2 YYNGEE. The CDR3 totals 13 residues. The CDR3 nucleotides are TGTGCCAGCAGCCTGATACCAGGAAACACCATATATTTT. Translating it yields CASSLIPGNTIYF.

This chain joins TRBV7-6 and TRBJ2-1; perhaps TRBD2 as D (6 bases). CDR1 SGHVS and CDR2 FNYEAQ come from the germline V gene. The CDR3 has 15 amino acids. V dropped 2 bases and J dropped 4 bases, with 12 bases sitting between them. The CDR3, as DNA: TGTGCCAGCAGCTTAACGGGACTTCCATACAATGAGCAGTTCTTC. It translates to CASSLTGLPYNEQFF.

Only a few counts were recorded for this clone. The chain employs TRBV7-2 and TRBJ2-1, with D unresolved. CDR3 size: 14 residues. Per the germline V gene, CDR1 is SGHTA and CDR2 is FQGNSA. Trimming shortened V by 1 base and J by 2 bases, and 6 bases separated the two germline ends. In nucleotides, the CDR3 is TGTGCCAGCAGCTTAGTCTCAGCCTACAATGAGCAGTTCTTC. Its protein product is CASSLVSAYNEQFF.

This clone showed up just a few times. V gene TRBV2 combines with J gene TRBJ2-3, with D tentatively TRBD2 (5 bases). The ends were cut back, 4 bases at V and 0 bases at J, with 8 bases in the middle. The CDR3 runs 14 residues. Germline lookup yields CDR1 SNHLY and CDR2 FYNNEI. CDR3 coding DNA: TGTGCCAGCAGTGTCACGGGAAGCACAGATACGCAGTATTTT. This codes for CASSVTGSTDTQYF.

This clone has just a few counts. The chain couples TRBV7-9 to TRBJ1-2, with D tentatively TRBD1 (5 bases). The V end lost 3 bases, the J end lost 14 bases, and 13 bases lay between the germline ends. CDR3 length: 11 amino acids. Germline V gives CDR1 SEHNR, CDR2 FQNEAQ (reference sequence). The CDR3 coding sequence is TGTGCCAGCAGCTTGAGGGACCGGCGAACCTTC. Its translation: CASSLRDRRTF.

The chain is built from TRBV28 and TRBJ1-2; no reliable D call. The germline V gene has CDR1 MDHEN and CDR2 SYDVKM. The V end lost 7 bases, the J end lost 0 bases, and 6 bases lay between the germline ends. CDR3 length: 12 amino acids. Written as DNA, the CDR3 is TGTGCCAGCACCCCAGCTAACTATGGCTACACCTTC. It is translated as CASTPANYGYTF.

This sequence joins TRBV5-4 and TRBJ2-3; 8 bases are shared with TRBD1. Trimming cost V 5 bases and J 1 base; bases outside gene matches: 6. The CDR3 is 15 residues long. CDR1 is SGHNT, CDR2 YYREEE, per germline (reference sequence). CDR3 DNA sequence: TGTGCCAGCAGAGTGGGGGGACAGGGCACAGATACGCAGTATTTT. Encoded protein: CASRVGGQGTDTQYF.

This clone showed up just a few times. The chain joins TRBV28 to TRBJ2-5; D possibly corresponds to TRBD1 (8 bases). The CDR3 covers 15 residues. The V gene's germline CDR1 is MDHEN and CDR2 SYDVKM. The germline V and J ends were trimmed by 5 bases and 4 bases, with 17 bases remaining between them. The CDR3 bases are TGTGCCAGCAGTCAAGACAGGGGAGGGCGAGAGACCCAGTACTTC. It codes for CASSQDRGGRETQYF.

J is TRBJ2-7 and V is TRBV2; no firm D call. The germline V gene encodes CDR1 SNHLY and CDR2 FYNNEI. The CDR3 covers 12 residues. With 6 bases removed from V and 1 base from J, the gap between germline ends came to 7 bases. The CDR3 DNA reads TGTGCCAGCAGCAGTACATCCTACGAGCAGTACTTC. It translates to CASSSTSYEQYF.

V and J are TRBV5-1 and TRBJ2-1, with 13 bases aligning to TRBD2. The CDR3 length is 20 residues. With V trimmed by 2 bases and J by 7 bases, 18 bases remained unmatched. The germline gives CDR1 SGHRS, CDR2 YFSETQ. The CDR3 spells CASSLKPGLEQTSGRNEQFF. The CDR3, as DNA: TGCGCCAGCAGCTTAAAACCGGGGCTCGAACAGACTAGCGGGAGGAATGAGCAGTTCTTC.

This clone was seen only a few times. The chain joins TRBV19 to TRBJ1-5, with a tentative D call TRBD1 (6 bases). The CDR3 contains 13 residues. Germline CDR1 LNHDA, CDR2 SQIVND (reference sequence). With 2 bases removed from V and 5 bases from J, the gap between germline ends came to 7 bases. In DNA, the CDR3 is TGTGCCAGTAGTATAAGGGGGGATCAGCCCCAGCATTTT. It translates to CASSIRGDQPQHF.